Listed below are T cell receptor beta chains from one sample, sequenced in a study of T-cell reconstitution after alpha-beta-depleted transplantation in children. TCRdb reprocessed the PCR reads with MiXCR, giving one entry per CDR3 protein. This sample has about 78,000 distinct CDR3 sequences, with roughly 14% found just once. Here the sequenced sample was PBMCs, mostly from graft donor cells, taken 180 days after TCRalphabeta/CD19-depleted stem cell transplant. These receptors were obtained from a male patient aged 2 to 10 who had a stem cell transplant for acute lymphoblastic leukemia, so the T cells may come from the graft donor. CDR3s include the opening cysteine and the closing phenylalanine or tryptophan. D genes are given only for firm matches. Clone sizes are given selectively: once, few, many, or a class where the clone is expanded.

D: TRBD1; V: TRBV4-1; J: TRBJ2-2; size: -; CDR3: CASEGQTNTGELFF; DNA: TGCGCCAGCGAGGGACAGACAAACACCGGGGAGCTGTTTTTT
D: -; V: TRBV12-3/TRBV12-4; J: TRBJ1-2; size: few; CDR3: CASSFFRAGYTF; DNA: TGTGCCAGCAGTTTTTTCCGCGCCGGCTACACCTTC
D: TRBD2; V: TRBV9; J: TRBJ2-2; size: few; CDR3: CASSVELAGTGELFF; DNA: TGTGCCAGCAGCGTAGAACTAGCGGGCACCGGGGAGCTGTTTTTT
D: -; V: TRBV27; J: TRBJ2-3; size: -; CDR3: CASSGLTLGDTQYF; DNA: TGTGCCAGCAGTGGACTAACCTTGGGAGATACGCAGTATTTT
D: TRBD1; V: TRBV7-9; J: TRBJ2-7; size: many; CDR3: CASSPDRVKAEQYF; DNA: TGTGCCAGCAGCCCGGACAGGGTTAAGGCCGAGCAGTACTTC
D: -; V: TRBV6-1; J: TRBJ2-3; size: many; CDR3: CASSPLFSTPRTDTQYF; DNA: TGTGCCAGCAGCCCCCTATTTAGCACCCCTCGTACAGATACGCAGTATTTT
D: -; V: TRBV4-1; J: TRBJ1-6; size: medium-sized; CDR3: CASSQAPPGLLNSPLHF; DNA: TGCGCCAGCAGCCAAGCGCCTCCAGGGCTTCTAAATTCACCCCTCCACTTT
D: TRBD1; V: TRBV6-2/TRBV6-3; J: TRBJ2-2; size: -; CDR3: CASSRRQGGAGELFF; DNA: TGTGCCAGCAGCCGTCGACAGGGTGGGGCCGGGGAGCTGTTTTTT
D: TRBD1; V: TRBV4-2; J: TRBJ2-7; size: few; CDR3: CASSLTGATYEQYF; DNA: TGTGCCAGCAGCTTGACAGGGGCCACCTACGAGCAGTACTTC
D: -; V: TRBV10-3; J: TRBJ2-7; size: few; CDR3: CAIRIDPRSYEQYF; DNA: TGTGCCATCAGGATCGACCCTAGGTCCTACGAGCAGTACTTC
D: -; V: TRBV4-3; J: TRBJ1-1; size: -; CDR3: CASSQPGAGNTEAFF; DNA: TGCGCCAGCAGCCAACCAGGGGCCGGGAACACTGAAGCTTTCTTT
D: -; V: TRBV20-1; J: TRBJ1-5; size: -; CDR3: CSARDQGGGPFPYSNQPRHF; DNA: TGCAGTGCTAGAGATCAAGGGGGGGGACCCTTTCCTTATAGCAATCAGCCCCGGCATTTT
D: -; V: TRBV6-2/TRBV6-3; J: TRBJ2-7; size: once; CDR3: CASSPAGVHEQYF; DNA: TGTGCCAGCAGTCCCGCCGGGGTACACGAGCAGTACTTC
D: -; V: TRBV7-9; J: TRBJ2-3; size: -; CDR3: CASSFSDTQYF; DNA: TGTGCCAGCAGCTTTTCCGATACGCAGTATTTT
D: -; V: TRBV29-1; J: TRBJ2-3; size: -; CDR3: CSVLGGPDVDTQYF; DNA: TGCAGCGTTTTAGGCGGACCAGATGTAGATACGCAGTATTTT
D: -; V: TRBV7-2; J: TRBJ1-3; size: few; CDR3: CASSLRQAGNTIYF; DNA: TGTGCCAGCAGCCTCCGACAGGCTGGAAACACCATATATTTT
D: -; V: TRBV18; J: TRBJ1-3; size: -; CDR3: CASSRAGGSGNTIYF; DNA: TGTGCCAGCTCACGAGCCGGGGGCTCCGGAAACACCATATATTTT
D: TRBD1; V: TRBV9; J: TRBJ1-4; size: few; CDR3: CASSVNRGGREKLFF; DNA: TGTGCCAGCAGCGTAAACAGGGGGGGAAGAGAAAAACTGTTTTTT
D: -; V: TRBV3-1; J: TRBJ2-1; size: few; CDR3: CASSQLTQARDEQFF; DNA: TGTGCCAGCAGCCAATTAACTCAAGCGAGGGATGAGCAGTTCTTC
D: -; V: TRBV11-2; J: TRBJ1-1; size: -; CDR3: CASSLGTAEAFF; DNA: TGTGCCAGCAGCTTAGGAACGGCAGAAGCTTTCTTT
D: -; V: TRBV25-1; J: TRBJ1-5; size: -; CDR3: CASTAGANQPQHF; DNA: TGTGCCAGCACGGCAGGGGCCAATCAGCCCCAGCATTTT
D: -; V: TRBV5-1; J: TRBJ1-2; size: -; CDR3: CASSAAYGRDDGYTF; DNA: TGCGCCAGCAGCGCCGCTTACGGGAGGGACGATGGCTACACCTTC
D: TRBD2; V: TRBV28; J: TRBJ2-6; size: -; CDR3: CASSPGTHWTSGRSGANVLTF; DNA: TGTGCCAGCAGCCCCGGGACCCATTGGACTAGCGGGAGATCTGGGGCCAACGTCCTGACTTTC
D: -; V: TRBV9; J: TRBJ1-1; size: -; CDR3: CASSVGTGSKAFF; DNA: TGTGCCAGCAGCGTAGGAACAGGGAGTAAAGCTTTCTTT
D: TRBD1; V: TRBV5-8; J: TRBJ2-4; size: few; CDR3: CASSRFDRDKNIQYF; DNA: TGTGCCAGCAGCAGATTCGACAGGGACAAAAACATTCAGTACTTC
D: TRBD2; V: TRBV28; J: TRBJ2-1; size: few; CDR3: CASSLGGLAGTFF; DNA: TGTGCCAGCAGTTTAGGGGGACTAGCGGGGACGTTCTTC
D: -; V: TRBV3-1; J: TRBJ2-3; size: -; CDR3: CASSQIKDPMDTQYF; DNA: TGTGCCAGCAGCCAAATCAAAGACCCCATGGATACGCAGTATTTT
D: -; V: TRBV20-1; J: TRBJ1-5; size: -; CDR3: CSAGEGRDQPQHF; DNA: TGCAGTGCTGGGGAGGGGCGCGATCAGCCCCAGCATTTT
D: -; V: TRBV6-1; J: TRBJ1-1; size: many; CDR3: CASSGVTALGEAFF; DNA: TGTGCCAGCAGCGGAGTTACAGCACTGGGCGAAGCTTTCTTT
D: -; V: TRBV7-6; J: TRBJ2-7; size: -; CDR3: CASSSPRLGPYEQYF; DNA: TGTGCCAGCAGCTCTCCCAGACTAGGCCCCTACGAGCAGTACTTC
D: -; V: TRBV6-6; J: TRBJ2-7; size: -; CDR3: CASSLRGAGEQYF; DNA: TGTGCCAGCAGTCTCCGTGGGGCGGGCGAGCAGTACTTC
D: -; V: TRBV18; J: TRBJ2-3; size: many; CDR3: CASSPFRGEGTDTQYF; DNA: TGTGCCAGCTCACCGTTTAGGGGTGAGGGCACAGATACGCAGTATTTT
D: -; V: TRBV4-3; J: TRBJ2-1; size: -; CDR3: CASSQVLQGAGLEDNEQFF; DNA: TGCGCCAGCAGCCAAGTTTTGCAGGGAGCGGGTCTGGAGGACAATGAGCAGTTCTTC
D: -; V: TRBV9; J: TRBJ2-3; size: few; CDR3: CASSATTDTQYF; DNA: TGTGCCAGCAGCGCCACCACAGATACGCAGTATTTT
D: TRBD1; V: TRBV10-3; J: TRBJ2-5; size: few; CDR3: CAISESRGPSETQYF; DNA: TGTGCCATCAGTGAGTCAAGGGGGCCGTCAGAGACCCAGTACTTC
D: -; V: TRBV4-3; J: TRBJ2-7; size: few; CDR3: CASSQSDGFVYEQYF; DNA: TGCGCCAGCAGCCAGTCGGACGGCTTTGTCTACGAGCAGTACTTC
D: -; V: TRBV6-2/TRBV6-3; J: TRBJ1-2; size: -; CDR3: CASSYSRRNYGYTF; DNA: TGTGCCAGCAGTTACTCGAGGAGAAACTATGGCTACACCTTC
D: -; V: TRBV24-1; J: TRBJ2-3; size: -; CDR3: CATSWPGVTGDTQYF; DNA: TGTGCCACCAGTTGGCCGGGCGTTACTGGGGATACGCAGTATTTT
D: TRBD2; V: TRBV20-1; J: TRBJ2-1; size: few; CDR3: CSAKTSGRAGYNEQFF; DNA: TGCAGTGCCAAGACTAGCGGGAGGGCCGGGTACAATGAGCAGTTCTTC
D: -; V: TRBV6-1; J: TRBJ1-2; size: -; CDR3: CASSLIIRGGPDGYTF; DNA: TGTGCCAGCAGTCTTATAATCAGGGGAGGACCGGATGGCTACACCTTC
D: -; V: TRBV21-1; J: TRBJ2-7; size: few; CDR3: CASSKETRTHAYEQYF; DNA: TGTGCCAGCAGCAAAGAAACAAGGACACATGCCTACGAGCAGTACTTC
D: -; V: TRBV3-1; J: TRBJ2-6; size: -; CDR3: CACCQDYGTLSGANVLTF; DNA: TGTGCCTGCTGCCAAGATTACGGGACTCTCTCTGGGGCCAACGTCCTGACTTTC
D: -; V: TRBV3-1; J: TRBJ2-6; size: few; CDR3: CASSQGPGGANVLTF; DNA: TGTGCCAGCAGCCAGGGACCCGGTGGGGCCAACGTCCTGACTTTC
D: TRBD1; V: TRBV20-1; J: TRBJ1-5; size: few; CDR3: CSARIQGRNQPQHF; DNA: TGCAGTGCTAGAATACAGGGGCGCAATCAGCCCCAGCATTTT
D: -; V: TRBV4-1; J: TRBJ1-1; size: -; CDR3: CASSQGPSMNTEAFF; DNA: TGCGCCAGCAGCCAAGGACCCTCGATGAACACTGAAGCTTTCTTT